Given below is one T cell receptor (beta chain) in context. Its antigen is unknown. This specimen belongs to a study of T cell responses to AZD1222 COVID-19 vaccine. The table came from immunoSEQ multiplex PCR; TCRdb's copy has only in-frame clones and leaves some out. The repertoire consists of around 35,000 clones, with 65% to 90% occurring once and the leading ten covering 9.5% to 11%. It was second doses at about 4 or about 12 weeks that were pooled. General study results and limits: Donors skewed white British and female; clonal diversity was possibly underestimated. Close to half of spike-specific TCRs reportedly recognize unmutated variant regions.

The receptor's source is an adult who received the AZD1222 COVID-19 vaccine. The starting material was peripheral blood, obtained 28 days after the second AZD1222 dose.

The CDR3 loop reads CASSLVLTGELFF. CDR3 bases: TGCGCCAGCAGCTTGGTTCTCACCGGGGAGCTGTTTTTT. The J gene is TRBJ2-2, the V gene TRBV5-1; no definite D call. CDR1 SGHRS and CDR2 YFSETQ come from the germline V gene. V lost 0 bases and J lost 4, with 4 bases in between. The CDR3 is 13 amino acids.